The entry that follows covers one TCR beta chain sequence. The germline V gene has CDR1 MNHEY and CDR2 SVGAGI. V lost 6 bases and J lost 9, with 18 bases in between. The CDR3 spans 13 residues. PCR employed 60 Vbeta and 13 Jbeta primers. This table comes from immunoSEQ multiplex PCR, and its TCRdb copy is limited to in-frame clones, with some not included. The sample holds some 140,000 clones; 60% to 80% are singletons and the top ten take 2% to 2.5%. The sample comes from a study of cytomegalovirus exposure and HLA in healthy donors. Sequencing was carried out using PBMCs. The chain uses TRBV6-5 and TRBJ2-7; D is perhaps TRBD2 (5 bases). The sequence was collected from a man aged 30-40 years in good health and CMV-seronegative. The CDR3 nucleotides are TGTGCCAGCAGGTATATAAAGGGAGCTACGCAGTACTTC. Its translation is CASRYIKGATQYF.